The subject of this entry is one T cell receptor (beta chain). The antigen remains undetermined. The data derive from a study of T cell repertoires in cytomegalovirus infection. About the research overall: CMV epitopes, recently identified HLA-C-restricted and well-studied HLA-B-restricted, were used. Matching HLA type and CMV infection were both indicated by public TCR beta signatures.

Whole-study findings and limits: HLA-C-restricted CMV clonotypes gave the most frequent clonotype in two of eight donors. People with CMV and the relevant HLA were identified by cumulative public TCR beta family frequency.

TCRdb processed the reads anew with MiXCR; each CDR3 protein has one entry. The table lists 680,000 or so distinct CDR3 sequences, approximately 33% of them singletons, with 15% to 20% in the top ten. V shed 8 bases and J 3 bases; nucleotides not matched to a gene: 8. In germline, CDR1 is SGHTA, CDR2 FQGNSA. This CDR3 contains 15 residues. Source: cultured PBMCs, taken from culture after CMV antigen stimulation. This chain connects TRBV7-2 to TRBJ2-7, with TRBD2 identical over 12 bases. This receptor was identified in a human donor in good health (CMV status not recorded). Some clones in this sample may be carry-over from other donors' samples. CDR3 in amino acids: CASRIGLAGFYEQYF. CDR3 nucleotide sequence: TGTGCCAGCCGCATAGGACTAGCGGGGTTCTACGAGCAGTACTTC. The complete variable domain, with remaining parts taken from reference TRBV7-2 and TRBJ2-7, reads GAGVSQSPSNKVTEKGKDVELRCDPISGHTALYWYRQSLGQGLEFLIYFQGNSAPDKSGLPSDRFSAERTGGSVSTLTIQRTQQEDSAVYLCASRIGLAGFYEQYFGPGTRLTVT.